The clone carrying this T cell receptor (beta chain) turned up a few times. This entry belongs to a study of blood T cells in healthy people across ages. Then a second PCR, running about 6 to 11 cycles, was carried out with a sample-barcoded 5' primer and a J-beta primer mix. A 12-random-nucleotide template-switch adaptor tagged each cDNA molecule. TCRdb recomputed calls from the 5' RACE reads with MiXCR, one row per CDR3 protein. The sample shows 850,000 to 950,000 distinct CDR3 sequences, about 28% of them seen only once. The V and J ends lost 7 bases and 9 bases respectively, with 19 bases between them. The germline CDR1 and CDR2 sequences are SNHLY and FYNNEI. The CDR3 is made up of 15 amino acids.

Source material: blood. The chain joins TRBV2 to TRBJ1-6; tentatively, D is TRBD1 (5 bases). This sequence was found in a woman older than 75 in good health. The CDR3 DNA follows: TGTGCCAGCAAGGGTGGCGAAGGGCAGGGTTCACCCCTCCACTTT. This codes for CASKGGEGQGSPLHF.